Listed below are T cell receptor beta chains from one sample, sequenced in a study of T cell responses to AZD1222 COVID-19 vaccine. The assay was immunoSEQ multiplex PCR, and TCRdb's table has in-frame clones only and misses some. The sample has some 130,000 clones, about four fifths seen once; the top ten hold approximately 4%. The material sequenced was peripheral blood, taken on day 0 of AZD1222 vaccination. These receptors all come from an adult in good health. Both conserved end residues are part of each CDR3. The D gene is left open where the match is weak. Clone size appears in some rows only: once, few, many, or a class for an expanded clone.

NA	NA	TRBJ2-6	TRBV5-1	TGCGCCAGTAAGTCAGGGGCTGGGGCCAACGTCCTGACTTTC	CASKSGAGANVLTF
TRBD1	NA	TRBJ1-2	TRBV3-1/TRBV3-2	TGTGCCAGCAGCCTAAGGGGGCCCCCTGAGGGCTACACCTTC	CASSLRGPPEGYTF
NA	NA	TRBJ1-5	TRBV9	TGTGCCAGCAGCGCAGTAGGGAATCAGCCCCAGCATTTT	CASSAVGNQPQHF
NA	NA	TRBJ1-1	TRBV25-1	TGTGCCAGCAATCCCTCTACACCACGACAACGGAACACTGAAGCTTTCTTT	CASNPSTPRQRNTEAFF
TRBD1	once	TRBJ1-2	TRBV9	TGTGCCAGCAGCCCGCAGACAGGGGGTACTAACTATGGCTACACCTTC	CASSPQTGGTNYGYTF
NA	NA	TRBJ2-5	TRBV19	TGTGCCAGTAGTTCCACCCGGGGCAGGGTCCAAGAGACCCAGTACTTC	CASSSTRGRVQETQYF
NA	NA	TRBJ2-1	TRBV27	TGTGCCAGCAGTTTGTCCAGGGTTTCTACTGAGCAGTTCTTC	CASSLSRVSTEQFF
NA	NA	TRBJ1-2	TRBV5-6	TGTGCCAGCAGCTTGACAGCAGGGCGGGATTCGGATCGCTTC	CASSLTAGRDSDRF
TRBD1	NA	TRBJ1-2	TRBV7-8	TGTGCCAGCAGCTTAGGACAGGGTGGCTACACCTTC	CASSLGQGGYTF
NA	NA	TRBJ1-1	TRBV20-1	TGCAGTGCTAGTTCCCCGGCGACTGAAGCTTTCTTT	CSASSPATEAFF
NA	NA	TRBJ1-1	TRBV2	TGTGCCAGCACTTTTGAACCCCGGAGCACTGAAGCTTTCTTT	CASTFEPRSTEAFF
NA	NA	TRBJ1-1	TRBV19	TGTGCCAGTAGTATAGGCCCGGGACAGAACACTGAAGCTTTCTTT	CASSIGPGQNTEAFF
NA	NA	TRBJ2-1	TRBV24-1	TGTGCCACCAGTGATGCAGGGGAACTCTCCTACAATGAGCAGTTCTTC	CATSDAGELSYNEQFF
NA	NA	TRBJ1-6	TRBV2	TGTGCCAGCAGTCAATATTCACCCCTCCACTTT	CASSQYSPLHF
NA	NA	TRBJ2-5	TRBV19	TGTGCCAGTAGTCCCCGGGGGATAGAGACCCAGTACTTC	CASSPRGIETQYF
TRBD1	NA	TRBJ2-1	TRBV28	TGTGCCAGCAGCCCCGGACAGGGAGATCGAAATGAGCAGTTCTTC	CASSPGQGDRNEQFF
TRBD2	NA	TRBJ2-1	TRBV2	TGTGCCAGCATAGCTAGCGGGGGTAATGAGCAGTTCTTC	CASIASGGNEQFF
NA	NA	TRBJ2-1	TRBV28	TGTGCCAGCAGTTTAGTGGGTAATGAGCAGTTCTTC	CASSLVGNEQFF
NA	NA	TRBJ2-7	TRBV7-9	TGTGCCAGTAGAGAGGGGTTGGTCTACGAGCAGTACTTC	CASREGLVYEQYF
NA	NA	TRBJ2-7	TRBV12-3/TRBV12-4	TGTGCCAGCAGTTTTAATAGCTACGAGCAGTACTTC	CASSFNSYEQYF
NA	NA	TRBJ1-5	TRBV5-1	TGCGCCAGCAGCTTGGCGGCAGGGGTTAATCAGCCCCAGCATTTT	CASSLAAGVNQPQHF
NA	NA	TRBJ1-1	TRBV29-1	TGCAGCGTTGTGCCCCTCGGGACGCAGGACACTGAAGCTTTCTTT	CSVVPLGTQDTEAFF
NA	NA	TRBJ1-2	TRBV5-1	TGCGCCAGCGGGATTGGGACACAGTATGGCTACACCTTC	CASGIGTQYGYTF
NA	few	TRBJ2-5	TRBV19	TGTGCCAGTAGTAAACTTTTGGGGTTACGGGGAGAGACCCAGTACTTC	CASSKLLGLRGETQYF
NA	NA	TRBJ2-1	TRBV29-1	TGCAGCGTAAACCAGGGTAGCAGTGAGCAGTTCTTC	CSVNQGSSEQFF
NA	NA	TRBJ2-1	TRBV5-8	TGTGCCAGCAGCTTGGAGACGACAGTTTACAATGAGCAGTTCTTC	CASSLETTVYNEQFF
NA	NA	TRBJ1-3	TRBV6-5	TGTGCCAGCCGTACCGGAAACACCATATATTTT	CASRTGNTIYF
TRBD1	NA	TRBJ2-7	TRBV19	TGTGCCAGTTCGTCCCCGGGACAGGGTTCCTACGAGCAGTACTTC	CASSSPGQGSYEQYF
TRBD1	few	TRBJ1-5	TRBV28	TGTGCCAGCCAGGGGGGCAATAGGGCCCAGCATTTT	CASQGGNRAQHF
TRBD1	NA	TRBJ1-5	TRBV6-5	TGTGCCAGTCTACCAGGGGGTCCAAGCAATCAGCCCCAGCATTTT	CASLPGGPSNQPQHF
NA	NA	TRBJ2-6	TRBV2	TGTGCCAGCAGTAACTCTGGGGCCAACGTCCTGACTTTC	CASSNSGANVLTF
NA	NA	TRBJ1-2	TRBV6-5	TGTGCCAGCACGGGCTCCGGGGGCTATGGCTACACCTTC	CASTGSGGYGYTF
TRBD1	NA	TRBJ2-7	TRBV3-1/TRBV3-2	TGTGCCAGCAGCCGACAGGGGACCTACGAGCAGTACTTC	CASSRQGTYEQYF
NA	NA	TRBJ1-2	TRBV10-3	TGTGCCATCAGTGAGCCCGGGCCCTATGGCTACACCTTC	CAISEPGPYGYTF
NA	NA	TRBJ1-1	TRBV7-8	TGTGCCAGCAGCTTAATCTCAGAGGTCACTGAAGCTTTCTTT	CASSLISEVTEAFF
NA	NA	TRBJ1-6	TRBV6-2/TRBV6-3	TGTGCCAGCAGCCCTGGAACGGGGTGGACTAATTCACCCCTCCACTTT	CASSPGTGWTNSPLHF
NA	NA	TRBJ2-7	TRBV12-3/TRBV12-4	TGTGCCAGCAGTCCCGTTGATTCCTACGAGCAGTACTTC	CASSPVDSYEQYF
NA	NA	TRBJ1-1	TRBV6-5	TGTGCCAGCAGTTACGGGGCGCGAGCCGTGAACACTGAAGCTTTCTTT	CASSYGARAVNTEAFF
NA	NA	TRBJ2-7	TRBV27	TGTGCCAGCAGTTTCTACGCGAACAACTACGAGCAGTACTTC	CASSFYANNYEQYF
NA	NA	TRBJ1-2	TRBV2	TGTGCCAGCCCTTTAGACAGAGACTATGGCTACACCTTC	CASPLDRDYGYTF
TRBD1	NA	TRBJ1-1	TRBV28	TGTGCCAGCAGTTTACTGCGACAGGGAACTGAAGCTTTCTTT	CASSLLRQGTEAFF
TRBD1	NA	TRBJ1-6	TRBV6-6	TGTGCCAGCAGTCACCCGACAGGGAATAATTCACCCCTCCACTTT	CASSHPTGNNSPLHF